This T cell receptor beta chain is drawn from a study of shared clonotypes between healthy human individuals. Study overall: Three plates were used per donor for CD4 naive, three for CD4 memory, two for CD8 naive and one for CD8 memory.

Losses at the gene ends were 0 bases for V and 1 base for J; bases not matched to a gene: 6. This CDR3 spans 17 amino acids. CDR1 SGDLS and CDR2 YYNGEE come from the germline V gene. TCRdb's copy holds only in-frame clones and misses some; the assay was immunoSEQ multiplex PCR. Among about 340,000 clones listed, more than 60% were seen once. The sequence was collected from a man in his thirties or forties in good health. J is TRBJ2-5 and V is TRBV9, with TRBD2 matching 10 bases. The sample consisted of memory CD4+ T cells sorted from blood. Described subset: CD45RA-negative fraction. The CDR3 spells CASSVGDSGGIQETQYF. CDR3 in DNA: TGTGCCAGCAGCGTAGGGGATAGCGGGGGGATCCAAGAGACCCAGTACTTC.